This T cell receptor beta chain was captured by sequencing in a study of blood T cell repertoires in COVID-19. About the study: The origin of the acute and convalescent COVID-19 samples was the United States, Italy and Spain.

The repertoire was sequenced with immunoSEQ multiplex PCR; TCRdb's copy has only in-frame clones and lacks some. Of over 100,000 clones listed, roughly 85% are singletons. Source material: peripheral blood. This clonotype was sampled from a man aged 80 or over with acute or convalescent COVID-19.

In DNA form, the CDR3 reads TGTGCCAGCAGCTTATCGAGCGGGGGGGATGAGACCCAGTACTTC. This encodes CASSLSSGGDETQYF. The chain employs TRBV7-8 and TRBJ2-5; TRBD2 matches at 10 bases. V was pared by 2 bases and J by 5 bases, with 5 bases of the junction left unmatched. The CDR3 is made up of 15 amino acids. Germline CDR1 SGHVS, CDR2 FQNEAQ. Supplemented by reference TRBV7-8 and TRBJ2-5, the full variable domain reads GAGVSQSPRYKVAKRGQDVALRCDPISGHVSLFWYQQALGQGPEFLTYFQNEAQLDKSGLPSDRFFAERPEGSVSTLKIQRTQQEDSAVYLCASSLSSGGDETQYFGPGTRLLVL.